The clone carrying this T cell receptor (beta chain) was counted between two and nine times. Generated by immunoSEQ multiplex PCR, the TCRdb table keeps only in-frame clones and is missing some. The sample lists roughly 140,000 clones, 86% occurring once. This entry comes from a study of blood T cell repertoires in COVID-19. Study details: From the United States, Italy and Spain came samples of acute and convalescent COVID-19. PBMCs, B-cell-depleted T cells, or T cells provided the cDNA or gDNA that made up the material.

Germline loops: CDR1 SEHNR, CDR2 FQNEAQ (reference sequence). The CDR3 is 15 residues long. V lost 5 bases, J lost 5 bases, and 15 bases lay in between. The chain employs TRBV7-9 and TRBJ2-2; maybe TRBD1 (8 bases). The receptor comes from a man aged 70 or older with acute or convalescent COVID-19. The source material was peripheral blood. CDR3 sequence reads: CASSTGGVTTGELFF. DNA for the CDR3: TGTGCCAGCAGCACAGGGGGGGTAACAACCGGGGAGCTGTTTTTT.